The entry that follows covers one T cell receptor (beta chain) sequence. Its antigen is not identified. Germline loops: CDR1 SGHAT, CDR2 FQNNGV. The CDR3 loop spans 15 amino acids. Trimming at V came to 0 bases and at J to 5 bases, leaving 6 bases not matched to a gene. This specimen comes from a study of cytomegalovirus exposure and HLA in healthy donors. Across the study: Among some 400 genotyped donors, about 83% fell in the Caucasian-associated ancestry cluster.

Study findings and constraints: Most subjects had HLA-A and HLA-B alleles reportedly predicted accurately by TCR beta sequences. Later analysis identified 16,951 TCR beta sequences associated with HLA alleles, using a false discovery rate threshold of 0.05. Follow-up analysis later connected one missense variant in DCLRE1C with trimming of TCR beta V- and J-genes.

13 Jbeta primers and 60 Vbeta primers were used for the PCR. Sequenced by immunoSEQ multiplex PCR; TCRdb stores in-frame clones only, minus some. This sample yields some 90,000 clones, of which around 67% are seen a single time; around 2.3% belongs to the top ten. V usage is TRBV11-2 and J usage is TRBJ2-7, with TRBD1 identical over 8 bases. The TCR sequence derives from a man aged 50 or older in good health and CMV-seronegative. Sample: PBMCs. DNA of the CDR3: TGTGCCAGCAGCTTAGACGAGACAGGGGCCCACGAGCAGTACTTC. Translated: CASSLDETGAHEQYF. The whole variable domain, remainder taken from reference TRBV11-2 and TRBJ2-7, is EAGVAQSPRYKIIEKRQSVAFWCNPISGHATLYWYQQILGQGPKLLIQFQNNGVVDDSQLPKDRFSAERLKGVDSTLKIQPAKLEDSAVYLCASSLDETGAHEQYFGPGTRLTVT.